A single sample is the source of the 12 T cell receptor beta chains below, sequenced in a study of T cells in Graves' hyperthyroidism and ophthalmopathy. Authors of the study amplified TCR beta CDR3 regions from RNA transcripts. An initial round of RT-PCR targeting the TCR CDR3 relied on the HTBI primer set. TCRdb reanalysed the multiplex PCR reads using MiXCR and keeps one entry per CDR3 protein. Of about 560,000 distinct CDR3 sequences listed, approximately 15% are singletons. The sample comprised blood. These TCRs come from a woman aged 18-29 years with Graves' hyperthyroidism.

V is TRBV7-9 and J is TRBJ1-6, with D maybe TRBD1 (5 bases). Germline CDR1 is SEHNR and CDR2 is FQNEAQ (reference sequence). CDR3 length equals 12 residues. Trimming removed 8 bases from V and 7 bases from J, with 9 bases in between. CDR3 DNA: TGTGCCAGCGATACAGGAAATTCACCCCTCCACTTT. Amino acid sequence: CASDTGNSPLHF.

The chain couples TRBV6-1 to TRBJ2-1, with 7 bases matching TRBD2. The CDR3 contains 15 residues. V dropped 7 bases and J dropped 7; count of bases not matched to a gene: 13. Germline V gives CDR1 MNHNS, CDR2 SASEGT. CDR3 nucleotide sequence: TGTGCCAGCACCTTAATCCCGGGACTACCTAATGAGCAGTTCTTC. As protein: CASTLIPGLPNEQFF.

This clonotype has at least ten counts. The chain has TRBV5-4 and TRBJ1-6, with D unclear. The CDR3 runs 12 residues. Per germline, CDR1 SGHNT and CDR2 YYREEE (reference sequence). With 2 bases removed from V and 4 bases from J, the gap between germline ends came to 1 base. The CDR3, as DNA: TGTGCCAGCAGCTTATATAATTCACCCCTCCACTTT. It encodes CASSLYNSPLHF.

This clonotype was observed at least ten times. The genes are TRBV11-2 and TRBJ2-3, with 10 bases that match TRBD2. This CDR3 has 16 residues. V was clipped by 5 bases and J by 5 bases; unmatched bases: 10. CDR1 and CDR2 from the germline V gene are SGHAT and FQNNGV. CDR3 DNA: TGTGCCAGCAGCCTAAGGACTAGCGGAACGGTAGATACGCAGTATTTT. It encodes CASSLRTSGTVDTQYF.

The chain uses TRBV28 and TRBJ1-5; D is possibly TRBD1 (6 bases). This CDR3 has 15 residues. Germline CDR1 and CDR2: MDHEN and SYDVKM. Deletions cut 2 bases from V and 2 bases from J, with 10 bases between. In DNA form, the CDR3 reads TGTGCCAGCAGTTTAGGGGGGCGCCGCAATCAGCCCCAGCATTTT. Its translation is CASSLGGRRNQPQHF.

The chain carries TRBV6-1 and TRBJ1-3, with a tentative D call TRBD1 (5 bases). V shed 6 bases and J shed 15 bases, with 15 bases lying between them. This CDR3 has 11 residues. Germline V gene lookup returns CDR1 MNHNS and CDR2 SASEGT. For the CDR3, the DNA is TGTGCCAGCAGACTCGAGGGGCGAGGATATTTT. This gives the protein CASRLEGRGYF.

The sample holds many counts of this clonotype. This chain joins TRBV6-1 and TRBJ2-1; no firm D call. Germline-derived CDR1 and CDR2 are MNHNS and SASEGT. V lost 7 bases to trimming and J lost 1 base, with 11 bases between them. This CDR3 comprises 14 residues. This chain's CDR3 is CASTPTQSYNEQFF. Written as DNA, the CDR3 is TGTGCCAGCACCCCGACACAGTCCTACAATGAGCAGTTCTTC.

There are a few counts of this clonotype. This chain links TRBV13 with TRBJ2-3; 11 bases are shared with TRBD2. The CDR3 loop spans 17 amino acids. Germline CDR1 PRHDT, CDR2 FYEKMQ (reference sequence). Trimming removed 6 bases from V and 1 base from J; junction bases left unmatched: 9. The chain's CDR3 is CASSTSGSEGGTDTQYF. The CDR3 region has the DNA TGTGCCAGCAGTACTAGCGGGAGTGAGGGTGGCACAGATACGCAGTATTTT. Combining the CDR3 with reference TRBV13 and TRBJ2-3 gives the whole variable domain AAGVIQSPRHLIKEKRETATLKCYPIPRHDTVYWYQQGPGQDPQFLISFYEKMQSDKGSIPDRFSAQQFSDYHSELNMSSLELGDSALYFCASSTSGSEGGTDTQYFGPGTRLTVL.

This clonotype was counted many times. The CDR3 sequence: CASKPGVGETQYF. In nucleotides, the CDR3 is TGTGCCAGCAAACCGGGAGTTGGAGAGACCCAGTACTTC. The chain joins TRBV2 to TRBJ2-5, with D perhaps matching TRBD2 (6 bases). With 7 bases removed from V and 4 bases from J, the gap between germline ends came to 13 bases. Germline values: CDR1 SNHLY, CDR2 FYNNEI. CDR3 length: 13 amino acids.

This clonotype was seen many times. The chain is built from TRBV24-1 and TRBJ2-1, with a weak D call TRBD2 (6 bases). Germline values: CDR1 KGHDR, CDR2 SFDVKD. The ends were cut back, 3 bases at V and 3 bases at J, with 11 bases in the middle. This CDR3 has 15 residues. The CDR3 protein is CATSDGLLNYNEQFF. The CDR3 region has the DNA TGTGCCACCAGTGATGGACTACTTAACTACAATGAGCAGTTCTTC.

The chain recombines TRBV11-3 with TRBJ2-5; D might be TRBD1 (5 bases). V dropped 3 bases and J dropped 3 bases, with 8 bases sitting between them. Germline V gene data show CDR1 as SGHNT and CDR2 as YENEEA. CDR3 length: 13 amino acids. For the CDR3, the DNA is TGTGCCAGCAGCTTTGGCAGGGAAGAGACCCAGTACTTC. Its translation is CASSFGREETQYF.

The gene calls are TRBV28 and TRBJ1-2; TRBD1 matches at 7 bases. The length of the CDR3 is 16 residues. The germline V gene has CDR1 MDHEN and CDR2 SYDVKM. J gave up 4 bases and V 5 bases, and 13 bases lay outside the gene matches. The CDR3 sequence: CASSPHGDSEFYGYTF. CDR3 sequence (DNA): TGTGCCAGCAGTCCTCACGGGGACAGCGAATTCTATGGCTACACCTTC.